The present TCR beta chain was sequenced within a study of T cells after yellow fever vaccination (dated by TCRdb to the late 2010s). About the full investigation: The SMART-Seq v4 Ultra Low Input RNA kit was used to prepare libraries from fractions with low cell numbers. To track T-cell clones before and after primary and booster YFV17D yellow fever vaccination, bulk TCR alpha and beta repertoires were sequenced longitudinally. The cohort comprised two healthy male donors, one aged 18 to 30 and one aged 30 to 40 years. Blood was collected at multiple timepoints before and after primary and secondary immunization, and bulk PBMC replicates and cell subsets were isolated. Results and caveats for the whole study, not just this receptor: Because abundant contaminating clonotypes from the bulk population could be contained in FACS-sorted repertoires, computational filtering was required. Only a couple of donors were included in the study, so the extent to which the findings can be generalized is limited. Compared with the primary T-cell response, the secondary T-cell response was weaker but faster, peaking on day 5 rather than day 15. A small share of clonotypes occurred in both CD4 and CD8 compartments, likely arising from convergent recombination. Most clones expanded after primary vaccination were re-detected after the booster (about 96% of CD4 and about 88% of CD8), suggesting broad memory maintenance.

This clonotype was observed a few times. Which antigen it targets is not known. The record has no base qualities; no much larger clone is one base away. V and J are truncated by 5 bases and 7 bases respectively, leaving an intervening sequence of 20 bases. The CDR3 starts with the cysteine, ends with the phenylalanine, and has 15 residues. Solely the CDR3 DNA is kept, with 45 bases framed from the first base. From the germline V gene, CDR1 is SGHVS and CDR2 is FQNEAQ. The treatment or condition label on this specimen signifies: live attenuated yellow fever vaccine strain. At each blood-draw timepoint, two biological replicates of bulk PBMCs were obtained. PBMCs were isolated from peripheral blood using a standard Ficoll-Paque protocol. RNA was extracted with TriZol from bulk PBMCs, CD4 and CD8 fractions, and dextramer-positive and dextramer-negative fractions. TCR cDNA was made using 5'RACE template switching, a step that added a universal primer site and unique molecular identifiers. Priming for cDNA synthesis came from both the TCR alpha and TCR beta constant segments. Libraries were amplified in two PCR steps, with sample barcodes and sequencing adapters added in the second step. Sequencing of libraries was done on Illumina HiSeq 2500 (2x100 bp) or NovaSeq (2x150 bp). In the paper's pipeline: Demultiplexing of reads and collapsing into UMI consensus sequences were performed with MIGEC, and V(D)J alignment was carried out with MiXCR. Vaccine-responding clonotypes were identified with edgeR using replicate PBMC samples, with FDR below 0.01 and a log2 fold change above 5 up to day 15 being required. Each bulk clonotype was labeled CD4 or CD8 based on which sequenced repertoire, CD4 or CD8, contained the clonotype at higher abundance. TCRdb reprocessed the public reads (quality trimming at Q25 with fastp, clone calling with MiXCR) and kept in-frame beta chains. Records with the same CDR3 protein are collapsed into one entry carrying the most frequent genes and DNA. TCRdb's processing, not the authors' own work, is the source of the V and J calls. Here the sample has 500,000 to 650,000 distinct CDR3 sequences; approximately 12% occur a single time. 11% to 15% of the sample belongs to the ten largest clones.

This sequence was found in a man aged 30 to 39 who received the YFV17D yellow fever vaccine. Sequences were derived from PBMCs, sampled on the day of the yellow fever booster vaccination. This chain joins TRBV7-8 to TRBJ1-1; TRBD1 is perhaps the D gene, given 6 matching bases. The DNA is as follows: TGTGCCAGCAGCCCGACAAAAGACAGGCCAAGTGAAGCTTTCTTT. Its translation is CASSPTKDRPSEAFF.